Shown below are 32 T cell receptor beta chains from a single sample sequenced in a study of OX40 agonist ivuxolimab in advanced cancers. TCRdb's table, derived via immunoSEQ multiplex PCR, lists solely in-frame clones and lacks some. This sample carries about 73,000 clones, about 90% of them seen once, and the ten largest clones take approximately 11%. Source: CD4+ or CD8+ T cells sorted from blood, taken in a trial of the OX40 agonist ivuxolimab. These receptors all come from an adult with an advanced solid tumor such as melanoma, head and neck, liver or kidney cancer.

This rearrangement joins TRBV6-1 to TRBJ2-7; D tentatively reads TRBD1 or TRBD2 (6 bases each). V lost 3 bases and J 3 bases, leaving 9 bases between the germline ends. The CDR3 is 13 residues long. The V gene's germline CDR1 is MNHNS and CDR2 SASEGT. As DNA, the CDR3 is TGTGCCAGCAGTGACGGGGGCAGCTACGAGCAGTACTTC. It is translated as CASSDGGSYEQYF.

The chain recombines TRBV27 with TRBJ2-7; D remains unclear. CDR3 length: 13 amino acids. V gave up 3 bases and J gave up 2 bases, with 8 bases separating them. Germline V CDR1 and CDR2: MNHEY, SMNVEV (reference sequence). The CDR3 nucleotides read TGTGCCAGCAGTTTGGGGTCAACCTACGAGCAGTACTTC. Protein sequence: CASSLGSTYEQYF.

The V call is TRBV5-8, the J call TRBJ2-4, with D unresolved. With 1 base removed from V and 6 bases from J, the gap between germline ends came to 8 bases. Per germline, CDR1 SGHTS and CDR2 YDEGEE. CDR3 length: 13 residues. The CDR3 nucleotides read TGTGCCAGCAGCTTGATGGCAACAAACATTCAGTACTTC. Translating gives CASSLMATNIQYF.

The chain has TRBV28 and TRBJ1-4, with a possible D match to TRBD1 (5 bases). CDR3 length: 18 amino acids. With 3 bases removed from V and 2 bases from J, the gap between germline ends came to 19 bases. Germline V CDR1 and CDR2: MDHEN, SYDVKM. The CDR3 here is CASSFPPARDLTNEKLFF. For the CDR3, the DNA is TGTGCCAGCAGTTTTCCTCCAGCCAGGGATCTGACTAATGAAAAACTGTTTTTT.

In DNA form, the CDR3 reads TGCAGCGTGGGGCCGGACAGGGGTTTTGGCTACACCTTC. Protein: CSVGPDRGFGYTF. The J gene is TRBJ1-2, the V gene TRBV29-1; 9 nucleotides match TRBD1. J gave up 7 bases and V 6 bases, and 9 bases lay outside the gene matches. CDR3 size: 13 residues. CDR1 is SQVTM, CDR2 ANQGSEA, per germline.

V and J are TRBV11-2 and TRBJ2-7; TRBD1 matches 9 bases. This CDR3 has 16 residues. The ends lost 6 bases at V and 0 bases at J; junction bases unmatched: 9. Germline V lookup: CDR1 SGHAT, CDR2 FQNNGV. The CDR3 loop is CASREDTGGLSYEQYF. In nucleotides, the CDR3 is TGTGCCAGCAGAGAAGACACAGGGGGCCTCTCCTACGAGCAGTACTTC.

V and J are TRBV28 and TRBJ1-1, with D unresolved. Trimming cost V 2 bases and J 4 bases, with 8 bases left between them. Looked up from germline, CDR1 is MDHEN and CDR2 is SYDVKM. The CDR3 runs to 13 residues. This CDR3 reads CASSLIGSTEAFF. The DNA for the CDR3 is TGTGCCAGCAGTTTAATCGGGTCCACTGAAGCTTTCTTT. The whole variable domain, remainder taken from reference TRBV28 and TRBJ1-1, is DVKVTQSSRYLVKRTGEKVFLECVQDMDHENMFWYRQDPGLGLRLIYFSYDVKMKEKGDIPEGYSVSREKKERFSLILESASTNQTSMYLCASSLIGSTEAFFGQGTRLTVV.

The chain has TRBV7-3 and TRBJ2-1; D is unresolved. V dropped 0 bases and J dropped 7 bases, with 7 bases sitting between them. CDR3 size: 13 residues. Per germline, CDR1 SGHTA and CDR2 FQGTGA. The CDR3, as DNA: TGTGCCAGCAGCTTAACGAACCATAATGAGCAGTTCTTC. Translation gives CASSLTNHNEQFF.

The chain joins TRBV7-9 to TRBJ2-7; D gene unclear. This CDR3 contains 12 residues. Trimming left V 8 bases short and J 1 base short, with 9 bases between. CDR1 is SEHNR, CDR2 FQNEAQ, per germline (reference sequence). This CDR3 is CASGSLSYEQYF. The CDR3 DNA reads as TGTGCCAGCGGTTCACTTTCCTACGAGCAGTACTTC.

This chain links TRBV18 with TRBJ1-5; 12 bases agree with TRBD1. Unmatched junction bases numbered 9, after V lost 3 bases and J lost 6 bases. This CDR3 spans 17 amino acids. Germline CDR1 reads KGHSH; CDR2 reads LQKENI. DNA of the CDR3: TGTGCCAGCTCACCGCCTTCGGGACAGGGGGCTGGTCAGCCCCAGCATTTT. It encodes CASSPPSGQGAGQPQHF.

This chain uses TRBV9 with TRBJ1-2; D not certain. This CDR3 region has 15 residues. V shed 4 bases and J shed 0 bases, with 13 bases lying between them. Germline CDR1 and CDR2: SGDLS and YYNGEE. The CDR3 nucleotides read TGTGCCAGCAGCCCACCCCCCGGGACTAACTATGGCTACACCTTC. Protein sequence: CASSPPPGTNYGYTF.

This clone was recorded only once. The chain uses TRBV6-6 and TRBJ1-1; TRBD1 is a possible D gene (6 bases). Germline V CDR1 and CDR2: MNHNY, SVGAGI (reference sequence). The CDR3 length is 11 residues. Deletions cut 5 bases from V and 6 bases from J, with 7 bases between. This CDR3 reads CASSAGAEAFF. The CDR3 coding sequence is TGTGCCAGCAGTGCAGGGGCTGAAGCTTTCTTT.

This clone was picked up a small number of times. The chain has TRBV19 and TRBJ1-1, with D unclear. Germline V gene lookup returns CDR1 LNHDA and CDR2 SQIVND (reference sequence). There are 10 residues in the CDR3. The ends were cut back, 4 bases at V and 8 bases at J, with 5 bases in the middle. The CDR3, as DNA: TGTGCCAGTAGTAGTGGAGAAGCTTTCTTT. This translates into CASSSGEAFF. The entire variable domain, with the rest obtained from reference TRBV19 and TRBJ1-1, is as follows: DGGITQSPKYLFRKEGQNVTLSCEQNLNHDAMYWYRQDPGQGLRLIYYSQIVNDFQKGDIAEGYSVSREKKESFPLTVTSAQKNPTAFYLCASSSGEAFFGQGTRLTVV.

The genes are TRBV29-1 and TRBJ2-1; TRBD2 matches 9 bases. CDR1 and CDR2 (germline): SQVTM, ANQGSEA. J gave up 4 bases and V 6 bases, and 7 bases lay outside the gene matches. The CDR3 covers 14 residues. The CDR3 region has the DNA TGCAGCGTCGTGGCGGGGGGGGTTTACAATGAGCAGTTCTTC. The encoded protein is CSVVAGGVYNEQFF.

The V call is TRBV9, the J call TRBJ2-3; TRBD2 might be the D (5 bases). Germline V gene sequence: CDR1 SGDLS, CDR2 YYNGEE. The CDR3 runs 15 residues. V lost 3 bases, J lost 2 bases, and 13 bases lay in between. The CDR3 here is CASSARGASTDTQYF. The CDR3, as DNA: TGTGCCAGCAGCGCCCGGGGAGCCTCCACAGATACGCAGTATTTT.

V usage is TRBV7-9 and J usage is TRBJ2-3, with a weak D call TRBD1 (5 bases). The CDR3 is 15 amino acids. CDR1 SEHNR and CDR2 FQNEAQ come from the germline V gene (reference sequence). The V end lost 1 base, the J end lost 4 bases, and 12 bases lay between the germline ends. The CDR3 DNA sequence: TGTGCCAGCAGCTTAGTAGGGGCGATTGCAGATACGCAGTATTTT. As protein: CASSLVGAIADTQYF.

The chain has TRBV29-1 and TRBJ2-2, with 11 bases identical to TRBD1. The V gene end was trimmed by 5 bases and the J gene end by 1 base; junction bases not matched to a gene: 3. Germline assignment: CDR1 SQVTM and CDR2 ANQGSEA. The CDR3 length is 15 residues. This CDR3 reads CSVPDRGQNTGELFF. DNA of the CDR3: TGCAGCGTTCCGGACAGGGGGCAGAACACCGGGGAGCTGTTTTTT.

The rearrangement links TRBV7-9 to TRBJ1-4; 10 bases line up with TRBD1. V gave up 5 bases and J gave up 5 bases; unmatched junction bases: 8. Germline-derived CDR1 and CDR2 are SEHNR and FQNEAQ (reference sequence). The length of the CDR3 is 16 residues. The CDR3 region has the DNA TGTGCCAGCAGCCTACCTTGGACAGGGGGAAATGAAAAACTGTTTTTT. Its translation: CASSLPWTGGNEKLFF.

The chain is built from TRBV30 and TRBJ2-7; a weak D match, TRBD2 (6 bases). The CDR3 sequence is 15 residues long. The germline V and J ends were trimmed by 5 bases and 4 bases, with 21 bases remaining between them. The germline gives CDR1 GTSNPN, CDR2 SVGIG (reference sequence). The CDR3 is CAWLDPTGDRYEQYF. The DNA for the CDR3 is TGTGCCTGGCTCGACCCGACGGGGGATAGGTACGAGCAGTACTTC.

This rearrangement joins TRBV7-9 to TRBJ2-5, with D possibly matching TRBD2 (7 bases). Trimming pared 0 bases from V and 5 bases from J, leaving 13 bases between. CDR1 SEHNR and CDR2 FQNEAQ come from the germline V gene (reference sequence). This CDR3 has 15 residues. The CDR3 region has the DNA TGTGCCAGCAGCTTAGCGTCGGGGGGCGAGGAGACCCAGTACTTC. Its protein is CASSLASGGEETQYF.

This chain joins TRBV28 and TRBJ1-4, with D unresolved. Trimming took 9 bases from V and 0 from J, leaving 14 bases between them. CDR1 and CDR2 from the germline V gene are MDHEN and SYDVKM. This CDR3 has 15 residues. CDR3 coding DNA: TGTGCCAGTTCAAGCAACTCTGCAACTAATGAAAAACTGTTTTTT. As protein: CASSSNSATNEKLFF.

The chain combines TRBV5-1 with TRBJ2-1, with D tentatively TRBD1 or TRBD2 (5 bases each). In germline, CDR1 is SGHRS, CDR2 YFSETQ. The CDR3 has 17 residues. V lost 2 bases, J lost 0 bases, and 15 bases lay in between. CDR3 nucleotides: TGCGCCAGCAGCTTTAACGGGACCAACTACTCCTACAATGAGCAGTTCTTC. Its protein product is CASSFNGTNYSYNEQFF.

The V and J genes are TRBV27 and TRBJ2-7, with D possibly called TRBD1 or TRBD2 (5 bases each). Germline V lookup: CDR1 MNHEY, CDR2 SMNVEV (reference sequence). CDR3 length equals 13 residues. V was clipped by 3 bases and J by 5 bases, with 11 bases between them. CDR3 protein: CASSFRGVDEQYF. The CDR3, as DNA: TGTGCCAGCAGTTTTAGGGGAGTGGACGAGCAGTACTTC.

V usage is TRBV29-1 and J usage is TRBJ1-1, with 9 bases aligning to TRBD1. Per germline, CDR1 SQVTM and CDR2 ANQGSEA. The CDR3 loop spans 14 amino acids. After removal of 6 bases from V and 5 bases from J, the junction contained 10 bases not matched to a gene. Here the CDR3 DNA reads TGCAGCGTCGGACAGGGGCCCGATCGGACTGAAGCTTTCTTT. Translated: CSVGQGPDRTEAFF.

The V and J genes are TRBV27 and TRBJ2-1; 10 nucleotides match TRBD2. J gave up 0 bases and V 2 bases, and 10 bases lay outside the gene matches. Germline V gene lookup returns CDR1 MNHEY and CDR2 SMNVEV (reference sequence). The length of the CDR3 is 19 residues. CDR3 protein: CASSLHGLAAPSSYNEQFF. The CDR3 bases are TGTGCCAGCAGTTTACACGGACTAGCGGCCCCGAGCTCCTACAATGAGCAGTTCTTC.

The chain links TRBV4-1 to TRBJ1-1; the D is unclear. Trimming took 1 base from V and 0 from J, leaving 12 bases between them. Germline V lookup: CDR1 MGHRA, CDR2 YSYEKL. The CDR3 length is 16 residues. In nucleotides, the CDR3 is TGCGCCAGCAGCCAAGGGCTGGGAGTCCTGAACACTGAAGCTTTCTTT. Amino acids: CASSQGLGVLNTEAFF.

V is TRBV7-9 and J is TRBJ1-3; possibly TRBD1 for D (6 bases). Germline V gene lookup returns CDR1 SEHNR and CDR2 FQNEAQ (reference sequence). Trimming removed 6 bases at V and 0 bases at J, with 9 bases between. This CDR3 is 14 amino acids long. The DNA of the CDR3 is TGTGCCAGCAGTAGACAGGACTCTGGAAACACCATATATTTT. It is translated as CASSRQDSGNTIYF.

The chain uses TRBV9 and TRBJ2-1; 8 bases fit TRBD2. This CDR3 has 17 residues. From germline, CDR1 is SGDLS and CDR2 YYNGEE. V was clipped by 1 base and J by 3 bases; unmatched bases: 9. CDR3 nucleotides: TGTGCCAGCAGCGTATCGAGTGCTGGGACTAGCTACAATGAGCAGTTCTTC. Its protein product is CASSVSSAGTSYNEQFF.

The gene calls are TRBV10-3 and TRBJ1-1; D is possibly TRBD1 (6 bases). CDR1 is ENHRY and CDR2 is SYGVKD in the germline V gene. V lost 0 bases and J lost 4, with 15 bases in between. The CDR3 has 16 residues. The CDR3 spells CAISESKGGPPTEAFF. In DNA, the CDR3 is TGTGCCATCAGTGAGTCGAAGGGGGGCCCCCCCACTGAAGCTTTCTTT.

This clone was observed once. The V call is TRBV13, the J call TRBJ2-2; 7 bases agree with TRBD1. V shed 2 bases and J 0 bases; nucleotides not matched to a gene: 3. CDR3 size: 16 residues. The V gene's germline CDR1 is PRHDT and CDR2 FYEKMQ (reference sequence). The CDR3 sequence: CASSLSRGSNTGELFF. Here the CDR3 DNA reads TGTGCCAGCAGCTTATCCAGGGGGTCGAACACCGGGGAGCTGTTTTTT.

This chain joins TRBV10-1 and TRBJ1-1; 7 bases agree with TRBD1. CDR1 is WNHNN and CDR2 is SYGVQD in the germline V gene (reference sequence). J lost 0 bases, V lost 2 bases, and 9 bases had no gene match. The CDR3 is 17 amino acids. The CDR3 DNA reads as TGCGCCAGCAGTGAGACTAGGACAGGACCCATGAACACTGAAGCTTTCTTT. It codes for CASSETRTGPMNTEAFF.

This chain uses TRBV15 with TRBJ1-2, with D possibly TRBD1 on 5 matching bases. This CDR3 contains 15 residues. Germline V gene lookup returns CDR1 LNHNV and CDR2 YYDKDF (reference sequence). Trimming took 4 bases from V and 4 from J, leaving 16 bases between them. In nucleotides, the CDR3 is TGTGCCACCAGCAACGGGGGTGCGGCGTTCTATGGCTACACCTTC. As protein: CATSNGGAAFYGYTF.